This T cell receptor (beta chain) was identified during a study of shared clonotypes between healthy human individuals. This table comes from immunoSEQ multiplex PCR, and its TCRdb copy is limited to in-frame clones, with some not included. The sample lists 2 million to 2.5 million clones; around 93% were seen once. With respect to this clone: Its antigen is undetermined.

General study findings and limits: Rarefaction demonstrated incomplete sorted-subset sequencing despite large depth.

Sequenced: naive CD4+ T cells from PBMCs. Subset of the sample: CD45RA+ positively selected. This TCR derives from a man younger than 35 in good health. Some clones in this sample may be carry-over from other donors' samples.

The CDR3 coding sequence is TGCGCCAGCAGCCAGCTACTAGGGGGTCACGAGCAGTACTTC. Translated, it gives CASSQLLGGHEQYF. The rearrangement joins TRBV4-3 to TRBJ2-7, with D tentatively TRBD1 (6 bases). The CDR3 sequence is 14 residues long. V was clipped by 3 bases and J by 5 bases, with 14 bases between them. The germline CDR1 and CDR2 sequences are LGHNA and YSLEER.